These 22 T cell receptor beta chains came from one sample sequenced in a study of blood T cell repertoires in COVID-19. Produced via immunoSEQ multiplex PCR; TCRdb's table is partial and in-frame only. The table records about 73,000 clones, 75% to 80% of them present only once. Sequencing input: peripheral blood. These receptors all come from a man aged 70-80 years with COVID-19, enrolled during active disease.

This clone has a handful of counts. This chain links TRBV4-3 with TRBJ1-5; 7 bases align to TRBD1. There are 16 residues in the CDR3. After removal of 1 base from V and 5 bases from J, the junction contained 8 bases not matched to a gene. Germline V gene data show CDR1 as LGHNA and CDR2 as YSLEER. The CDR3 here is CASSQGVGQADQPQHF. The CDR3 bases are TGCGCCAGCAGCCAAGGGGTAGGACAGGCCGATCAGCCCCAGCATTTT.

CDR3 nucleotide sequence: TGTGCCAGCAGCGCAGTAGCGGGAGGTGACTACGAGCAGTACTTC. This codes for CASSAVAGGDYEQYF. The rearrangement joins TRBV7-3 to TRBJ2-7; 10 positions match TRBD2. With 5 bases clipped from V and 3 bases from J, the junction kept 7 bases outside the gene matches. Germline-derived CDR1 and CDR2 are SGHTA and FQGTGA. This CDR3 comprises 15 residues.

CDR3 loop: CASSSDRASGNQPQHF. DNA of the CDR3: TGTGCCAGCAGTTCGGACAGGGCTTCGGGAAATCAGCCCCAGCATTTT. The chain is built from TRBV27 and TRBJ1-5; 8 bases map to TRBD1. The CDR3 sequence is 16 residues long. Trimming took 4 bases from V and 4 from J; bases not matched to a gene: 9. Germline values: CDR1 MNHEY, CDR2 SMNVEV (reference sequence).

This sequence joins TRBV7-9 and TRBJ1-4; D possibly corresponds to TRBD1 (6 bases). The CDR3 is 14 amino acids. Trimming shortened V by 6 bases and J by 6 bases, and 14 bases separated the two germline ends. CDR1 is SEHNR and CDR2 is FQNEAQ in the germline V gene (reference sequence). The CDR3 nucleotides read TGTGCCAGCAGTTTTGGGACATCGGATGAAAAACTGTTTTTT. This gives the protein CASSFGTSDEKLFF.

This chain links TRBV24-1 with TRBJ2-2, with 8 bases aligning to TRBD2. V lost 0 bases to trimming and J lost 7 bases; unmatched junction nucleotides: 3. Germline V gives CDR1 KGHDR, CDR2 SFDVKD. This CDR3 region has 15 residues. This chain's CDR3 is CATSDLPLAGGELFF. In DNA, the CDR3 is TGTGCCACCAGTGATTTGCCTCTAGCGGGCGGGGAGCTGTTTTTT.

The genes are TRBV2 and TRBJ2-3; maybe TRBD2 (6 bases). Trimming took 5 bases from V and 3 from J, leaving 15 bases between them. The CDR3 contains 15 residues. The V gene's germline CDR1 is SNHLY and CDR2 FYNNEI. The CDR3 region is CASSPRRGVTDTQYF. The CDR3 coding sequence is TGTGCCAGCAGTCCTAGGAGGGGAGTTACAGATACGCAGTATTTT.

This clone was found a few times. The gene calls are TRBV11-1 and TRBJ1-5, with D tentatively TRBD1 (6 bases). Trimming took 5 bases from V and 6 from J, leaving 11 bases between them. Germline V gene sequence: CDR1 SGHAT, CDR2 FQDESV (reference sequence). This CDR3 has 13 amino acids. The CDR3 nucleotides are TGTGCCAGCAGCGTGGGGGCGGGTCAGCCCCAGCATTTT. It codes for CASSVGAGQPQHF.

The chain is built from TRBV7-3 and TRBJ2-1; 11 nucleotides agree with TRBD1. The CDR3 covers 16 residues. V shed 6 bases, J shed 2 bases, and the junction held 6 bases outside the gene matches. Germline V lookup: CDR1 SGHTA, CDR2 FQGTGA. CDR3 protein: CASSSPGQGAYNEQFF. The CDR3 coding sequence is TGTGCCAGCAGTTCACCGGGACAGGGGGCCTACAATGAGCAGTTCTTC.

V gene TRBV24-1 combines with J gene TRBJ2-7, with TRBD1 matching over 9 bases. The germline V gene encodes CDR1 KGHDR and CDR2 SFDVKD. With 4 bases clipped from V and 3 bases from J, the junction kept 12 bases outside the gene matches. The CDR3 is 17 residues long. This CDR3 reads CATSEGPGQGLFYEQYF. CDR3 nucleotides: TGTGCCACCAGTGAGGGTCCGGGACAGGGACTATTCTACGAGCAGTACTTC.

J is TRBJ1-2 and V is TRBV18; TRBD1 might be the D (5 bases). The CDR3 sequence is 14 residues long. CDR1 KGHSH and CDR2 LQKENI come from the germline V gene. Trimming left V 3 bases short and J 3 bases short, with 11 bases between. The CDR3 loop reads CASSPSRGYYGYTF. The CDR3, as DNA: TGTGCCAGCTCACCCTCCCGGGGGTACTATGGCTACACCTTC. Looking up the rest from reference TRBV18 and TRBJ1-2 gives the full variable domain: NAGVMQNPRHLVRRRGQEARLRCSPMKGHSHVYWYRQLPEEGLKFMVYLQKENIIDESGMPKERFSAEFPKEGPSILRIQQVVRGDSAAYFCASSPSRGYYGYTFGSGTRLTVV.

The chain uses TRBV28 and TRBJ1-6; tentatively, D is TRBD1 (5 bases). V was pared by 7 bases and J by 0 bases, with 13 bases between. This CDR3 region has 16 residues. Germline V lookup: CDR1 MDHEN, CDR2 SYDVKM. DNA for the CDR3: TGTGCCAGCAAGGGGCAGCTTAGCTCCTATAATTCACCCCTCCACTTT. It encodes CASKGQLSSYNSPLHF.

The rearrangement joins TRBV6-5 to TRBJ2-7, with a weak D call TRBD2 (6 bases). The ends were cut back, 2 bases at V and 0 bases at J, with 11 bases in the middle. Germline CDR1 reads MNHEY; CDR2 reads SVGAGI. This CDR3 has 15 residues. CDR3 residues: CASSYGRDHSYEQYF. The CDR3 nucleotides are TGTGCCAGCAGTTACGGGCGGGACCACTCCTACGAGCAGTACTTC.

The rearrangement joins TRBV23-1 to TRBJ1-2; 11 bases are shared with TRBD1. TRBV23-1 is identified as an open reading frame with a role that is uncertain. With V trimmed by 0 bases and J by 4 bases, 7 bases remained unmatched. The CDR3 has 17 residues. CDR3 in DNA: TGCGCCAGCAGTCAATCGGACAGGGGGCAAGGGGTCTATGGCTACACCTTC. Protein: CASSQSDRGQGVYGYTF.

CDR3 nucleotide sequence: TGTGCCAGCACCAAAAGCCGGGACAGGGTCACAGATACGCAGTATTTT. Its translation is CASTKSRDRVTDTQYF. The V gene is TRBV27, the J gene TRBJ2-3; 9 bases are a match to TRBD1. V lost 7 bases, J lost 2 bases, and 10 bases stayed unmatched. The CDR3 contains 16 residues. Germline V gene data show CDR1 as MNHEY and CDR2 as SMNVEV (reference sequence).

This chain uses TRBV30 with TRBJ1-1; 7 nucleotides match TRBD1. Germline CDR1 and CDR2: GTSNPN and SVGIG (reference sequence). This CDR3 region has 14 residues. With 4 bases clipped from V and 5 bases from J, the junction kept 10 bases outside the gene matches. The CDR3 sequence: CAWNYQGGRTEAFF. CDR3 in DNA: TGTGCCTGGAATTACCAGGGGGGTAGGACTGAAGCTTTCTTT.

The table lists this clone with a few counts. This CDR3 is CASSLPGLEIGEQFF. The CDR3, as DNA: TGTGCCAGCAGCCTCCCGGGACTAGAAATTGGTGAGCAGTTCTTC. The genes are TRBV2 and TRBJ2-1; 8 bases map to TRBD2. The CDR3 contains 15 residues. CDR1 and CDR2 from the germline V gene are SNHLY and FYNNEI. V lost 6 bases to trimming and J lost 9 bases; unmatched junction nucleotides: 13.

This chain joins TRBV18 and TRBJ2-5; 11 bases match TRBD2. Germline lookup yields CDR1 KGHSH and CDR2 LQKENI. V dropped 3 bases and J dropped 5; count of bases not matched to a gene: 5. The CDR3 is made up of 15 amino acids. The DNA for the CDR3 is TGTGCCAGCTCACCCCAAACTAGCGGGAGCGAGACCCAGTACTTC. It translates to CASSPQTSGSETQYF.

This clone was observed a few times. The gene calls are TRBV9 and TRBJ2-1, with a weak D call TRBD2 (5 bases). V dropped 4 bases and J dropped 3 bases, with 8 bases sitting between them. CDR1 is SGDLS, CDR2 YYNGEE, per germline. The CDR3 contains 13 residues. Here the CDR3 DNA reads TGTGCCAGCAGCCCAGCGGTCTACAATGAGCAGTTCTTC. Its translation: CASSPAVYNEQFF.

The chain employs TRBV15 and TRBJ1-1, with D uncertain. V was clipped by 3 bases and J by 1 base, with 12 bases between them. This CDR3 spans 15 amino acids. Germline V lookup: CDR1 LNHNV, CDR2 YYDKDF (reference sequence). Here the CDR3 reads CATSSQKRGNTEAFF. As DNA, the CDR3 is TGTGCCACCAGCAGTCAAAAACGGGGGAACACTGAAGCTTTCTTT.

V gene TRBV7-2 combines with J gene TRBJ2-7; weak D call: TRBD1 (6 bases). This CDR3 is 14 amino acids long. The V gene lost 0 bases and the J gene lost 1 base, with 7 bases spanning the gap. Germline V gives CDR1 SGHTA, CDR2 FQGNSA. CDR3 sequence (DNA): TGTGCCAGCAGCTTAGCCGGACAGTCCTACGAGCAGTACTTC. Amino acid sequence: CASSLAGQSYEQYF.

The V and J genes are TRBV27 and TRBJ2-3; D gene uncertain. The V gene lost 5 bases and the J gene lost 0 bases, with 9 bases spanning the gap. Germline CDR1 MNHEY, CDR2 SMNVEV (reference sequence). The CDR3 is 14 amino acids. The CDR3 is CASSPQFSTDTQYF. In DNA, the CDR3 is TGTGCCAGCAGTCCCCAATTTAGCACAGATACGCAGTATTTT.

The gene calls are TRBV7-6 and TRBJ2-7; 7 bases align to TRBD2. Germline V gene sequence: CDR1 SGHVS, CDR2 FNYEAQ. After removal of 5 bases from V and 5 bases from J, the junction contained 15 bases not matched to a gene. The CDR3 has 16 residues. This CDR3 is CASSGLDGVGLDEQYF. CDR3 in DNA: TGTGCCAGCAGCGGACTAGATGGTGTAGGGTTGGACGAGCAGTACTTC.